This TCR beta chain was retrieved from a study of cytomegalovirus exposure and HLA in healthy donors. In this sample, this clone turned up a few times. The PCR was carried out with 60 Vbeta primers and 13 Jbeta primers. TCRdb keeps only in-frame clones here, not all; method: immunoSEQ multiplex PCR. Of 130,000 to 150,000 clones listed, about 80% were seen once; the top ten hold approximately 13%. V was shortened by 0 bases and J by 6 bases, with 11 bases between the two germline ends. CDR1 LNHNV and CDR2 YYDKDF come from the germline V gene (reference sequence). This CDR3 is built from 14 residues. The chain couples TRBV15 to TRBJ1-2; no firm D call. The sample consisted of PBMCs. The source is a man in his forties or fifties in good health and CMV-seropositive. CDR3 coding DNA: TGTGCCACCAGCAGAGATCGCACAGCTAATGGCTACACCTTC. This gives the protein CATSRDRTANGYTF. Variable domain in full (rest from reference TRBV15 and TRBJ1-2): DAMVIQNPRYQVTQFGKPVTLSCSQTLNHNVMYWYQQKSSQAPKLLFHYYDKDFNNEADTPDNFQSRRPNTSFCFLDIRSPGLGDTAMYLCATSRDRTANGYTFGSGTRLTVV.